This TCR beta chain was captured by sequencing in a study of T cell responses to AZD1222 COVID-19 vaccine. The germline V gene has CDR1 MDHEN and CDR2 SYDVKM. The CDR3 is 15 residues long. Trimming cost V 6 bases and J 0 bases, with 12 bases left between them. Measured with immunoSEQ multiplex PCR; TCRdb has only the in-frame clones, and not every one. The sample includes 90,000 to 130,000 clones, just under 95% seen only once; the top ten take roughly 2.7%. This receptor was taken from an adult who received the AZD1222 COVID-19 vaccine. The rearrangement uses TRBV28 and TRBJ1-3; possibly TRBD1 for D (6 bases). The sample consisted of peripheral blood, taken 28 days after the second AZD1222 dose. CDR3 nucleotide sequence: TGTGCCAGCAGACAGGGTTCCTTCTCTGGAAACACCATATATTTT. Its protein is CASRQGSFSGNTIYF.